This T cell receptor beta chain was sequenced for a study of tumor-infiltrating lymphocytes in primary liver carcinoma. Scientists recovered RNA and DNA together from about 21-30 mg of unsorted bulk tissue. From germline, CDR1 is SGHDN and CDR2 FVKESK. The CDR3 runs to 14 residues. Trimming took off 4 bases at V and 4 bases at J, with 11 bases between the two ends. This clonotype was counted many times. Priming with a constant-region primer yielded TCR beta cDNA from roughly 500 ng total RNA. Amplification in three nested multiplex PCR rounds with slightly modified ARM-PCR gave rise to TCR beta libraries. Amplification in the first two PCR rounds was performed using TRBV1-TRBV30 forward primers and a C-beta reverse primer for 10 cycles each. TCRdb reprocessed the multiplex PCR reads with MiXCR, giving one entry per CDR3 protein. The table lists approximately 100,000 distinct CDR3 sequences, around 66% of them singletons.

The sequencing input was liver tumor tissue from sampling region 2. The sample's subset: tumor region T2, inferior pole. J is TRBJ2-1 and V is TRBV14; no clear D gene. The sequence derives from a woman in her sixties or seventies with primary liver carcinoma and hepatitis B virus infection. For the CDR3, the DNA is TGTGCCAGCAGCCCTGTGCAGGAATACAATGAGCAGTTCTTC. Amino acids: CASSPVQEYNEQFF. Supplemented by reference TRBV14 and TRBJ2-1, the full variable domain reads EAGVTQFPSHSVIEKGQTVTLRCDPISGHDNLYWYRRVMGKEIKFLLHFVKESKQDESGMPNNRFLAERTGGTYSTLKVQPAELEDSGVYFCASSPVQEYNEQFFGPGTRLTVL.